This is a list of T cell receptor beta chains from one sample in a study of human T cells and chemical hapten exposure. TCRdb independently ran MiXCR on the RACE reads; one entry per CDR3 protein. The sample yields 55,000 to 75,000 distinct CDR3 sequences, about 7% seen once. Source: whole blood, taken in connection with sensitization to the hapten diphenylcyclopropenone (DPC). The receptors come from a woman in her 30s with alopecia areata. Some clones in this sample may be carry-over from other donors' samples. CDR3s include the opening cysteine and the closing phenylalanine or tryptophan. A D gene is named only where the DNA matches it firmly. Some rows have no size entry. The others give once, few or many, or a class for an expanded clone.

d_call j_call v_call cdr3_length clone_size cdr3_nt cdr3_aa
. TRBJ1-3 TRBV20-1 14 many TGCAGTGCTATCAAGCCGGGGGGCCAAAACACCATATATTTT CSAIKPGGQNTIYF
TRBD1 TRBJ1-2 TRBV20-1 14 many TGCAGTGCTAGAGATATACAGGGGGCTAAGGGCTACACCTTC CSARDIQGAKGYTF
. TRBJ2-3 TRBV25-1 14 many TGTGCCAGCAGTGAATGGAGTAATACAGATACGCAGTATTTT CASSEWSNTDTQYF
. TRBJ2-1 TRBV11-1 14 many TGTGCCAGCAGCTTGCCATGGGGGCGGTATGAGCAGTTCTTC CASSLPWGRYEQFF
. TRBJ2-3 TRBV5-5 14 . TGTGCCAGCAGCTTGGCACAGGCCCTTGATACGCAGTATTTT CASSLAQALDTQYF
. TRBJ2-7 TRBV3-1 13 many TGTGCCAGCAGCCATGGCAGGACCTACGAGCAGTACTTC CASSHGRTYEQYF
. TRBJ2-7 TRBV11-2 16 many TGTGCCAGCAGCTCCCCCGCCGGGACGGCCTCCTACGAGCAGTACTTC CASSSPAGTASYEQYF
. TRBJ1-1 TRBV12-3/TRBV12-4 11 many TGTGCCAGCAGTTTAAGAGGGTTCGCTTTCTTT CASSLRGFAFF
. TRBJ1-5 TRBV19 15 many TGTGCCAGTAGAAAAGACACCGTCAGCAATCAGCCCCAGCATTTT CASRKDTVSNQPQHF
TRBD2 TRBJ2-3 TRBV13 18 many TGTGCCAGCAGCTTAAGAGCTAGCGGAGAAAGGAGCACAGATACGCAGTATTTT CASSLRASGERSTDTQYF
TRBD2 TRBJ2-3 TRBV7-2 19 many TGTGCCAGCAGCTTCAGAGGGACTAGCGGGACCTGGTCATTAGATACGCAGTATTTT CASSFRGTSGTWSLDTQYF
TRBD2 TRBJ2-3 TRBV11-2 17 many TGTGCCAGCAGCGTCCTGGGACTAGCGGATCGCACAGATACGCAGTATTTT CASSVLGLADRTDTQYF
. TRBJ2-7 TRBV2 14 many TGTGCCAGCAGGCCTACAGGCCACTCTGGCGAGCAGTACTTC CASRPTGHSGEQYF
. TRBJ2-2 TRBV12-3/TRBV12-4 16 many TGTGCCAGCAGTTTAGTTCGGGGACGGAACACCGGGGAGCTGTTTTTT CASSLVRGRNTGELFF
. TRBJ1-2 TRBV2 13 many TGTGCCAGCAATTCTGAGCTAACCTATGGCTACACCTTC CASNSELTYGYTF
TRBD1 TRBJ2-7 TRBV2 14 many TGTGCCAGCAGTGAGGGCAGGGGGCGCGACGAGCAGTACTTC CASSEGRGRDEQYF
. TRBJ2-7 TRBV5-4 14 . TGTGCCAGCAGCTTAAAACAGGGCCCCTACGAGCAGTACTTC CASSLKQGPYEQYF
. TRBJ1-6 TRBV5-1 16 many TGCGCCAGCAGCCCCCTTGGGGGTTCCTATAATTCACCCCTCCACTTT CASSPLGGSYNSPLHF
. TRBJ1-4 TRBV20-1 18 . TGCAGTGCAGGCTCGGGACGCCTGAATGGGTCAACTAATGAAAAACTGTTTTTT CSAGSGRLNGSTNEKLFF
TRBD1 TRBJ2-7 TRBV11-2 13 few TGTGCCAGCAGCTTATCCCTCCGACAGGGGCAGTACTTC CASSLSLRQGQYF
. TRBJ1-5 TRBV19 13 many TGTGCCAGTAGTACTCAGGGTAAACAGCCCCAGCATTTT CASSTQGKQPQHF
TRBD2 TRBJ2-3 TRBV20-1 16 . TGCAGTGCCCCAACACGAGCGGGGGGGAGCACAGATACGCAGTATTTT CSAPTRAGGSTDTQYF
TRBD1 TRBJ1-5 TRBV27 13 . TGTGCCAGCAGTCGCAGGGGGTCCCAGCCCCAGCATTTT CASSRRGSQPQHF
. TRBJ1-2 TRBV20-1 16 many TGCAGTGCTAGCCCTCCCGAGCAGGGCGCAAACTATGGCTACACCTTC CSASPPEQGANYGYTF
. TRBJ1-1 TRBV7-2 13 many TGTGCCAGCAGCCAATTAATGAACACTGAAGCTTTCTTT CASSQLMNTEAFF